This section outlines one T cell receptor (beta chain) sequence together with its context. Its specificity is unknown. Repertoires were generated with immunoSEQ multiplex PCR, while TCRdb's copy carries only in-frame clones and drops some. The sample lists 85,000 to 100,000 clones, less than 90% occurring once. These data are taken from a study of T cell responses to AZD1222 COVID-19 vaccine. Study conclusions and caveats: Clonal diversity was possibly underestimated, and the donors were mostly white British, with more females. The study found Spike-specific TCR breadth and depth rose after two AZD1222 doses.

This CDR3 has 13 amino acids. V lost 6 bases and J lost 7; bases outside the gene matches: 7. The germline V gene encodes CDR1 LNHDA and CDR2 SQIVND (reference sequence). This chain connects TRBV19 to TRBJ1-1; 8 nucleotides align to TRBD1. This TCR derives from an adult in good health. The specimen comprised peripheral blood, sampled on day 0 of AZD1222 vaccination. The CDR3 nucleotides are TGTGCCAGTAGGCGGACAGGGATCGGTGAAGCTTTCTTT. It specifies CASRRTGIGEAFF.